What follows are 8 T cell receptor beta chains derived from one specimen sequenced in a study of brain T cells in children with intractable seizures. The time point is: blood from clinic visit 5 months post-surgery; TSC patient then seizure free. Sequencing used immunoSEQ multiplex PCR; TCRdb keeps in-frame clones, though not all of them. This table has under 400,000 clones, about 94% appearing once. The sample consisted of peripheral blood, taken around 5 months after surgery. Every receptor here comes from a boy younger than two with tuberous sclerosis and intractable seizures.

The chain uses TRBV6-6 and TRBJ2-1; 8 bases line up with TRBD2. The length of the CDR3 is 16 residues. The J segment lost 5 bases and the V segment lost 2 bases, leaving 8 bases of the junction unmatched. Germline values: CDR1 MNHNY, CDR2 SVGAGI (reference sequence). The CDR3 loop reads CASSYTVSGDHNEQFF. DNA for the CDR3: TGTGCCAGCAGTTACACCGTTAGCGGGGACCACAATGAGCAGTTCTTC.

The CDR3 is CASSLFGGLVDTQYF. The DNA for the CDR3 is TGTGCCAGCAGCTTGTTCGGTGGATTAGTTGATACGCAGTATTTT. The J gene is TRBJ2-3, the V gene TRBV5-4; no clear D gene. The CDR3 covers 15 residues. Germline V CDR1 and CDR2: SGHNT, YYREEE (reference sequence). Trimming cost V 1 base and J 6 bases, with 15 bases left between them.

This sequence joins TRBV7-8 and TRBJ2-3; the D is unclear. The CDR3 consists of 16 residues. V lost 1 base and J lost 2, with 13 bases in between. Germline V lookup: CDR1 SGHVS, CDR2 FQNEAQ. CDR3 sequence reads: CASSLEVGWITDTQYF. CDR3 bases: TGTGCCAGCAGCTTAGAAGTTGGCTGGATCACAGATACGCAGTATTTT.

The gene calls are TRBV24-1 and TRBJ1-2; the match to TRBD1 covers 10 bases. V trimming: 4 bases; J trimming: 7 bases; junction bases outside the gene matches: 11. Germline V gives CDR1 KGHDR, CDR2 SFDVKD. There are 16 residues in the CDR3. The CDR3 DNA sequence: TGTGCCACCAGTGACCCCTCCGTGACAGGGGGCGGTGGCTACACCTTC. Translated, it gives CATSDPSVTGGGGYTF.

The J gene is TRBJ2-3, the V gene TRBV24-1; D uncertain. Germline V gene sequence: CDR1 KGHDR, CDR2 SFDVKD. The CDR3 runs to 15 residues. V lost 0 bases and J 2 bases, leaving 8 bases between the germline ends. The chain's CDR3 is CATSDLGSLTDTQYF. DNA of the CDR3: TGTGCCACCAGTGATTTGGGGTCGCTCACAGATACGCAGTATTTT.

This chain's CDR3 is CASTSGYDYGYTF. In DNA form, the CDR3 reads TGTGCCAGCACCAGCGGGTACGACTATGGCTACACCTTC. The rearrangement uses TRBV5-8 and TRBJ1-2, with D unclear. V was trimmed by 6 bases and J by 3 bases, leaving 12 bases between them. CDR1 and CDR2 from the germline V gene are SGHTS and YDEGEE. The CDR3 extends over 13 amino acids.

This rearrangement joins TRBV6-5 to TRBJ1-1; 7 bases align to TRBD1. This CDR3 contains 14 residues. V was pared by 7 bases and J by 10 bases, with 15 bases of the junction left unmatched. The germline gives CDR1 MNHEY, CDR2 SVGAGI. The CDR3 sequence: CASTDLFGTERAFF. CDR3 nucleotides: TGTGCCAGCACAGATCTCTTTGGGACAGAAAGAGCTTTCTTT.

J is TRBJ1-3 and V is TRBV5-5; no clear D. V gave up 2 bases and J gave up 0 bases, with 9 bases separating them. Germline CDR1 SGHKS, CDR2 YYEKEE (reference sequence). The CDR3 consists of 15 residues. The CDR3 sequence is CASSLRSRSGNTIYF. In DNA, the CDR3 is TGTGCCAGCAGCTTACGGTCCCGCTCTGGAAACACCATATATTTT.